This entry lists 5 T cell receptor beta chains sequenced from one sample in a study of PD-1 blockade in classical Hodgkin lymphoma (TCRdb year 2020). The time point label of this sample denotes: cycle 1 day 1 (C1D1), immediately before nivolumab initiation. Every trial patient had relapsed after autologous stem cell transplantation, and cohorts A, B and C differed in prior brentuximab vedotin exposure. The protocol used for the library was the immunoSEQ multiplex PCR assay. The immuneACCESS repertoire file appears here via TCRdb, limited to in-frame rearrangements. These files lack a portion of the clones; in checked studies, under half of the deficit traces to unresolved V genes, and the cause of the others is not known. The sample profile shows about 23,000 clones; roughly two thirds of them were found once. About a sixth of the sample lies in the top ten. The sequences come from peripheral blood mononuclear cells (PBMCs), collected at baseline. The source of these receptors is a human donor with classical Hodgkin lymphoma.

The V gene is TRBV19, the J gene TRBJ1-5; D may be TRBD1 (5 bases). CDR3 length equals 16 residues. Germline CDR1 and CDR2: LNHDA and SQIVND (reference sequence). Trimming removed 3 bases from V and 2 bases from J, with 14 bases in between. CDR3 nucleotides: TGTGCCAGTAGTATTCTGGGAGTACAGGGCAATCAGCCCCAGCATTTT. It specifies CASSILGVQGNQPQHF.

The chain is built from TRBV6-6 and TRBJ2-5; D might be TRBD2 (7 bases). Trimming took off 0 bases at V and 5 bases at J, with 13 bases between the two ends. The germline V gene has CDR1 MNHNY and CDR2 SVGAGI (reference sequence). This CDR3 is built from 15 residues. CDR3 in DNA: TGTGCCAGCAGTTACTCGAAAGGGGGGGGCGAGACCCAGTACTTC. It encodes CASSYSKGGGETQYF.

The chain couples TRBV5-1 to TRBJ2-1, with D perhaps TRBD1 (6 bases). The CDR3 consists of 16 residues. V dropped 1 base and J dropped 6 bases, with 17 bases sitting between them. CDR1 and CDR2 from the germline V gene are SGHRS and YFSETQ. CDR3 residues: CASSLSWPGVGNEQFF. CDR3 DNA sequence: TGCGCCAGCAGCTTGAGTTGGCCAGGGGTGGGCAATGAGCAGTTCTTC. The variable domain in full, with the rest retrieved from reference TRBV5-1 and TRBJ2-1, is KAGVTQTPRYLIKTRGQQVTLSCSPISGHRSVSWYQQTPGQGLQFLFEYFSETQRNKGNFPGRFSGRQFSNSRSEMNVSTLELGDSALYLCASSLSWPGVGNEQFFGPGTRLTVL.

The chain combines TRBV19 with TRBJ1-3; D perhaps matches TRBD1 (6 bases). This CDR3 has 14 amino acids. Germline loops: CDR1 LNHDA, CDR2 SQIVND (reference sequence). Trimming took off 4 bases at V and 5 bases at J, with 12 bases between the two ends. The CDR3 protein is CASSTLDSRNTIYF. CDR3 in DNA: TGTGCCAGTAGTACTCTGGACAGCCGAAACACCATATATTTT.

This clone was observed a single time. The gene calls are TRBV6-1 and TRBJ2-6, with 9 bases that match TRBD1. Per germline, CDR1 MNHNS and CDR2 SASEGT. After removal of 3 bases from V and 2 bases from J, the junction contained 8 bases not matched to a gene. CDR3 size: 18 residues. In DNA form, the CDR3 reads TGTGCCAGCAGTGATGGACGCCGACAGGGGGCTGGGGCCAACGTCCTGACTTTC. Its protein product is CASSDGRRQGAGANVLTF.